The present TCR beta chain was sequenced within a study of CD8 T cells in ankylosing spondylitis. This clonotype was observed a few times. CDR1 and CDR2 from the germline V gene are WNHNN and SYGVQD (reference sequence). Trimming removed 2 bases from V and 9 bases from J, with 8 bases in between. The CDR3 has 12 residues. Researchers built TCR beta libraries using quantitative 5'-RACE with molecular barcodes. TCRdb re-derived calls from the 5' RACE reads in MiXCR, one entry per CDR3 protein. The data contain a few hundred thousand distinct CDR3 sequences, around 21% of them seen just once; the ten biggest clones take up roughly 3.4%.

The sequenced material came from blood, either unsorted or a sorted T cell fraction (not recorded which). The chain uses TRBV10-1 and TRBJ2-1, with unresolved D. The clonotype originates from a female donor with ankylosing spondylitis or in good health (not recorded which). This CDR3 is CASSELGGEQFF. The CDR3 bases are TGCGCCAGCAGTGAGCTTGGTGGTGAGCAGTTCTTC.